Following are 19 T cell receptor beta chains from one sample sequenced in a study of T cell clonality in common variable immunodeficiency. TCRdb's table, derived via immunoSEQ multiplex PCR, lists solely in-frame clones and lacks some. The sample yields tens of thousands of clones, without any singletons. Source material: peripheral blood mononuclear cells. The source is a person between 18 and 69 years old in good health.

The table lists this clone with many counts. The DNA ends 3 residues before the CDR3 does, and the rest of the CDR3 is filled in from the germline J gene. This chain connects TRBV7-9 to TRBJ1-2, with a possible D match to TRBD1 (5 bases). Trimming shortened V by 1 base and J by 6 bases, and 6 bases separated the two germline ends. Per germline, CDR1 SEHNR and CDR2 FQNEAQ (reference sequence). This CDR3 spans 12 amino acids. The sequenced CDR3 bases are TGTGCCAGCAGCTTAGTAGGGGATGGC. Amino acid sequence: CASSLVGDG. The entire CDR3 reads CASSLVGDGYTF.

The sample holds many counts of this clone. The read finishes 3 residues shy of the CDR3 end, and the germline J gene is used to complete it. V is TRBV6-4 and J is TRBJ1-2, with TRBD1 identical over 8 bases. The V gene's germline CDR1 is MRHNA and CDR2 SNTAGT. The J segment lost 3 bases and the V segment lost 2 bases, leaving 8 bases of the junction unmatched. The length of the CDR3 is 16 residues. The CDR3 here is CASSDDPDRDYYGYTF. The covered CDR3 bases are TGTGCCAGCAGTGACGACCCGGACAGGGACTACTATGGC.

This clone was counted many times. The read finishes 3 residues shy of the CDR3 end, and the germline J gene is used to complete it. This chain links TRBV20-1 with TRBJ1-2; TRBD1 matches at 10 bases. The CDR3 length is 18 residues. V trimming: 2 bases; J trimming: 1 base; junction bases outside the gene matches: 13. Germline assignment: CDR1 DFQATT and CDR2 SNEGSKA (reference sequence). Incomplete CDR3 DNA: TGCAGTGCTAGAAACGAACCGGGACAGGGGATCGATAACTATGGC. This sequence encodes CSARNEPGQGIDNYG. The complete CDR3 protein is CSARNEPGQGIDNYGYTF.

Many counts were recorded for this clone. The CDR3 sequence: CASLTWGTDYEQYF. Partial CDR3 DNA: TGTGCCAGCCTGACGTGGGGGACAGACTACGAG. The rearrangement joins TRBV28 to TRBJ2-7; TRBD1 matches 7 bases. The read is 3 residues too short to cover the CDR3 end, so that end is filled in from the germline J gene. Trimming took 8 bases from V and 3 from J; bases not matched to a gene: 10. CDR1 and CDR2 from the germline V gene are MDHEN and SYDVKM. This CDR3 has 14 residues.

This clone was recorded many times. The read terminates 3 residues before the CDR3 end, so the remaining end is supplied by the germline J gene. This chain joins TRBV7-3 and TRBJ2-2; maybe TRBD1 (6 bases). This CDR3 spans 17 amino acids. Trimming removed 5 bases at V and 0 bases at J, with 16 bases between. CDR1 and CDR2 from the germline V gene are SGHTA and FQGTGA. The DNA read from the CDR3 is TGTGCCAGCAGCACCCTCCCGGGACACACGAACACCGGGGAG. Its translation: CASSTLPGHTNTGE. The entire CDR3 protein reads CASSTLPGHTNTGELFF.

In regard to this clone: The CDR3 extends 3 residues past the end of the read, so its final part is completed from the germline J gene. The V and J genes are TRBV11-3 and TRBJ2-7, with D perhaps TRBD1 or TRBD2 (5 bases each). The CDR3 consists of 13 residues. CDR1 and CDR2 (germline): SGHNT, YENEEA. Between the trimmed V and J ends, which lost 2 bases and 3 bases, there was a span of 8 bases. Partial CDR3 DNA: TGTGCCAGCAGCTTATTGAGGGGCTACGAG. Amino acids: CASSLLRGYE. The complete CDR3 sequence is CASSLLRGYEQYF.

The sample holds many counts of this clone. The read ends 3 residues before the CDR3 terminus; that terminus is restored from the germline J gene. The V gene is TRBV20-1, the J gene TRBJ1-5; TRBD1 matches at 8 bases. The V segment lost 0 bases and the J segment 6 bases; nucleotides outside the gene matches: 7. Germline V lookup: CDR1 DFQATT, CDR2 SNEGSKA (reference sequence). There are 15 residues in the CDR3. CDR3 DNA (partial): TGCAGTGCTAGAGACGGGCAGGGGGCACGTCAGCCC. Protein: CSARDGQGARQP. The full CDR3 protein reads CSARDGQGARQPQHF.

In this sample, this clone turned up a few times. With the read ending 3 residues before the CDR3 end, the germline J gene is used to fill in that end. V and J are TRBV20-1 and TRBJ2-7; 8 bases are shared with TRBD2. The CDR3 spans 15 residues. The V and J ends lost 3 bases and 2 bases, in that order; junction bases with no gene match: 9. Germline V gives CDR1 DFQATT, CDR2 SNEGSKA (reference sequence). CDR3 amino acids: CSASAQAGEPYEQYF. CDR3 DNA (partial): TGCAGTGCTAGTGCACAAGCGGGAGAGCCCTACGAG.

In this sample, this clone turned up many times. Read coverage stops 3 residues before the CDR3 terminus; the germline J gene supplies the remainder. This rearrangement joins TRBV28 to TRBJ2-6; D is perhaps TRBD1 (6 bases). The germline V and J ends were trimmed by 5 bases and 4 bases, with 15 bases remaining between them. The CDR3 sequence is 16 residues long. Germline V gene data show CDR1 as MDHEN and CDR2 as SYDVKM. The part of the CDR3 DNA that was read is TGTGCCAGCAGTAAGGGAGCACAGGGCGGGGCCAACGTC. This sequence encodes CASSKGAQGGANV. Given in full, the CDR3 is CASSKGAQGGANVLTF.

This clone was seen many times. Coverage ceases 3 residues before the CDR3 finishes, and the germline J gene fills in the end. The chain has TRBV28 and TRBJ2-3; 10 nucleotides line up with TRBD1. Per germline, CDR1 MDHEN and CDR2 SYDVKM. V lost 4 bases and J lost 0; bases outside the gene matches: 1. The CDR3 consists of 15 residues. The CDR3 spells CASSSGQGSTDTQYF. CDR3 bases read: TGTGCCAGCAGTTCGGGACAGGGGAGCACAGATACG.

There are a few counts of this clone. The read terminates 3 residues before the CDR3 end, so the remaining end is supplied by the germline J gene. The chain employs TRBV5-1 and TRBJ2-2; 11 positions match TRBD1. The CDR3 spans 14 residues. Germline CDR1 is SGHRS and CDR2 is YFSETQ. The CDR3 DNA, read in part, is TGCGCCAGCAGCATGGGACAGGGGGATGAAAAG. Amino acids: CASSMGQGDEK. The CDR3 in its entirety is CASSMGQGDEKLFF.

This clone was recorded many times. The CDR3 extends 3 residues past the end of the read, so its final part is completed from the germline J gene. The chain joins TRBV19 to TRBJ1-6, with 9 bases identical to TRBD1. The CDR3 is 14 residues long. Trimming at V came to 7 bases and at J to 7 bases, leaving 5 bases not matched to a gene. CDR1 is LNHDA and CDR2 is SQIVND in the germline V gene (reference sequence). The CDR3 here is CASTGTGSNSPLHF. CDR3 bases read: TGTGCCAGTACCGGGACAGGGAGCAATTCACCC.

This clone was seen a few times. The read finishes 3 residues shy of the CDR3 end, and the germline J gene is used to complete it. This chain uses TRBV10-2 with TRBJ2-1; 10 nucleotides match TRBD1. The CDR3 loop spans 14 amino acids. V dropped 4 bases and J dropped 8; count of bases not matched to a gene: 5. Germline V CDR1 and CDR2: WSHSY, SAAADI. The DNA read from the CDR3 is TGCGCCAGCAGTGGGACAGGGGGTTTCGATGAG. This encodes CASSGTGGFDE. From start to end, the CDR3 is CASSGTGGFDEQFF.

This clone was recorded a few times. The sequence runs out 3 residues before the end of the CDR3; the remainder is reconstructed from the germline J gene. This chain connects TRBV10-2 to TRBJ1-1, with 7 bases fitting TRBD1. This CDR3 contains 13 residues. Germline lookup yields CDR1 WSHSY and CDR2 SAAADI. The ends lost 7 bases at V and 4 bases at J; junction bases unmatched: 6. CDR3 DNA (partial): TGCGCCAGCACCGCGGCAGGGGGCACTGAA. Translated, it gives CASTAAGGTE. The full CDR3 is CASTAAGGTEAFF.

In its sample, this clone was seen many times. The CDR3 end lies 3 residues beyond the end of the read and is filled in from the germline J gene. The genes are TRBV5-6 and TRBJ2-5, with D possibly matching TRBD2 (5 bases). V lost 4 bases to trimming and J lost 3 bases, with 10 bases between them. CDR1 and CDR2 (germline): SGHDT, YYEEEE. This CDR3 contains 13 residues. CDR3 DNA (partial): TGTGCCAGCAGCCATCAGACTAAAGAGACC. Translated, it gives CASSHQTKET. The complete CDR3 reads CASSHQTKETQYF.

Many counts were recorded for this clone. The DNA ends 3 residues before the CDR3 does, and the rest of the CDR3 is filled in from the germline J gene. This chain links TRBV19 with TRBJ1-1; 11 bases are a match to TRBD1. Germline values: CDR1 LNHDA, CDR2 SQIVND (reference sequence). The V gene end was trimmed by 5 bases and the J gene end by 3 bases; junction bases not matched to a gene: 5. This CDR3 contains 15 residues. Partial CDR3 DNA: TGTGCCAGTAGTGCGGGACAGGGGGTCTACACTGAA. As protein: CASSAGQGVYTE. The CDR3, in full, reads CASSAGQGVYTEAFF.

This clone showed up many times. Sequencing ends 3 residues short of the CDR3 end; the germline J gene provides the rest. The rearrangement links TRBV28 to TRBJ2-7; TRBD2 agrees at 7 bases. The CDR3 is 17 amino acids. J was trimmed by 0 bases and V by 6 bases; bases with no gene match: 14. Per germline, CDR1 MDHEN and CDR2 SYDVKM. Partial CDR3 DNA: TGTGCCAGCAGAAGTTCAGCGGGACTCCCGAGCTCCTACGAG. Its translation: CASRSSAGLPSSYE. The complete CDR3 protein is CASRSSAGLPSSYEQYF.

This clone was picked up many times. The read finishes 3 residues shy of the CDR3 end, and the germline J gene is used to complete it. The chain links TRBV5-6 to TRBJ2-7, with TRBD2 identical over 10 bases. CDR1 SGHDT and CDR2 YYEEEE come from the germline V gene. V dropped 6 bases and J dropped 6; count of bases not matched to a gene: 12. CDR3 length: 15 residues. CDR3 DNA (partial): TGTGCCAGCACCCCGGGGGTAGCGGGAGGATCCGAG. This gives the protein CASTPGVAGGSE. The CDR3 reads in full as CASTPGVAGGSEQYF. Full variable domain (missing parts from reference TRBV5-6 and TRBJ2-7): DAGVTQSPTHLIKTRGQQVTLRCSPKSGHDTVSWYQQALGQGPQFIFQYYEEEERQRGNFPDRFSGHQFPNYSSELNVNALLLGDSALYLCASTPGVAGGSEQYFGPGTRLTVT.

As regards this clone: The sequence runs out 3 residues before the end of the CDR3; the remainder is reconstructed from the germline J gene. V usage is TRBV23-1 and J usage is TRBJ1-3; 8 bases agree with TRBD1. TRBV23-1 has ORF status, its function being uncertain. This CDR3 comprises 14 residues. V shed 4 bases and J 8 bases; nucleotides not matched to a gene: 7. The CDR3 sequence: CASSLDRGEDTIYF. Partial CDR3 DNA: TGCGCCAGCAGTCTAGACAGGGGTGAAGACACC.